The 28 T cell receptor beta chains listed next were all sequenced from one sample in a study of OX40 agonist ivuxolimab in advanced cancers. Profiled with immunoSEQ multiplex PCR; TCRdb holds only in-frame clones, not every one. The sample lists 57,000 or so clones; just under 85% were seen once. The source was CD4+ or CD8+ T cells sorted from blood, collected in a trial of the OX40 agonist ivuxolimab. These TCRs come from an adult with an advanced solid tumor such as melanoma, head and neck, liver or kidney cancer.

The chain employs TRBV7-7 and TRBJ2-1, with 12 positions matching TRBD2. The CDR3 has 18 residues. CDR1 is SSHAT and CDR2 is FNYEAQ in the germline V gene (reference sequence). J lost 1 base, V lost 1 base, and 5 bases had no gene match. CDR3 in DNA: TGTGCCAGCAGCTTAGGGGCTACTAGCGGGGGGTCCTACAATGAGCAGTTCTTC. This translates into CASSLGATSGGSYNEQFF.

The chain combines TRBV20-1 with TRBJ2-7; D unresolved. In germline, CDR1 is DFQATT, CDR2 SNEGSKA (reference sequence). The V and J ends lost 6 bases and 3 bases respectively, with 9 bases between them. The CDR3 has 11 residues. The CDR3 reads CSAGPHYEQYF. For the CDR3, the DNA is TGCAGTGCCGGACCCCACTACGAGCAGTACTTC.

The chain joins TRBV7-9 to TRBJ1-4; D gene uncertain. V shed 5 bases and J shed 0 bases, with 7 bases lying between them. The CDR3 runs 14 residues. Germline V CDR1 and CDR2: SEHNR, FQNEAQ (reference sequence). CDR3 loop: CASSLRATNEKLFF. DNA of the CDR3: TGTGCCAGCAGCCTCAGAGCAACTAATGAAAAACTGTTTTTT. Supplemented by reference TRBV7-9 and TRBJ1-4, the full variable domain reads DTGVSQNPRHKITKRGQNVTFRCDPISEHNRLYWYRQTLGQGPEFLTYFQNEAQLEKSRLLSDRFSAERPKGSFSTLEIQRTEQGDSAMYLCASSLRATNEKLFFGSGTQLSVL.

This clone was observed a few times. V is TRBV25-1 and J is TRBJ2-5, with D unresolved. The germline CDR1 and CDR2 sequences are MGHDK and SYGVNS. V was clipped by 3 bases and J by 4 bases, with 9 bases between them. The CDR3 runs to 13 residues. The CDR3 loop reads CASSDIGRETQYF. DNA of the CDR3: TGTGCCAGCAGTGATATAGGGCGAGAGACCCAGTACTTC.

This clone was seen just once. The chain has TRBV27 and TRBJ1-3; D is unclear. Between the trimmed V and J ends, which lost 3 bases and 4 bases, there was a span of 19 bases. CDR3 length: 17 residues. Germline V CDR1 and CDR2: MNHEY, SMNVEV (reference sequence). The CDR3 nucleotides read TGTGCCAGCAGTTTGGTCTACCCGGGGAGGAGCGGAAACACCATATATTTT. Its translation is CASSLVYPGRSGNTIYF.

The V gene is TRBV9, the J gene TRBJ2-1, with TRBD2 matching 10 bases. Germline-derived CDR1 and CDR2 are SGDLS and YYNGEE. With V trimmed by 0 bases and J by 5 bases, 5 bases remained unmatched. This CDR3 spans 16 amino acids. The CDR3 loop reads CASSVGISGGDNEQFF. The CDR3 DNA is TGTGCCAGCAGCGTAGGAATCAGCGGGGGGGACAATGAGCAGTTCTTC.

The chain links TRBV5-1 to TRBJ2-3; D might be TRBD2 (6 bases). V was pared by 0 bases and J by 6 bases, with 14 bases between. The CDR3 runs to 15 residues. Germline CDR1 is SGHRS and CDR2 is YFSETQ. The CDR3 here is CASSLGGLGTDTQYF. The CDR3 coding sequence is TGCGCCAGCAGCTTGGGGGGACTCGGTACGGATACGCAGTATTTT.

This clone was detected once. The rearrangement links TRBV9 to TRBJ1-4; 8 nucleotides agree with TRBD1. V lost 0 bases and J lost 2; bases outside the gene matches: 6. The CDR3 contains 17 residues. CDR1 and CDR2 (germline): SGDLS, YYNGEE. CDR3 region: CASSVGQGRATNEKLFF. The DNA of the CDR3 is TGTGCCAGCAGCGTAGGACAGGGGCGGGCGACTAATGAAAAACTGTTTTTT.

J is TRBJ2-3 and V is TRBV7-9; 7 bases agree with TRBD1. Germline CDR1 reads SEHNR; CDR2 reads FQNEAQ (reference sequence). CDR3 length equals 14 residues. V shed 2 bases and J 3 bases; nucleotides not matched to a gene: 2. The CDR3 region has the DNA TGTGCCAGCAGCTTAAGACAGGGAACAGATACGCAGTATTTT. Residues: CASSLRQGTDTQYF.

In DNA form, the CDR3 reads TGCGCCAGCAGCCCGGGACACTGGAATTCACCCCTCCACTTT. This translates into CASSPGHWNSPLHF. This chain connects TRBV4-1 to TRBJ1-6; a weak D match, TRBD1 (6 bases). Germline values: CDR1 MGHRA, CDR2 YSYEKL. The CDR3 contains 14 residues. V lost 4 bases to trimming and J lost 7 bases, with 11 bases between them.

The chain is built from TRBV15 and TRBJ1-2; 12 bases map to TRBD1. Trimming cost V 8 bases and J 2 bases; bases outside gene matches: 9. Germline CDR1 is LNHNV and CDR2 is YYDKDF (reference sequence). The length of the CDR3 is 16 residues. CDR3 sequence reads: CATGVGQGAANYGYTF. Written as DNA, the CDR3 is TGTGCCACCGGCGTGGGACAGGGGGCCGCCAACTATGGCTACACCTTC.

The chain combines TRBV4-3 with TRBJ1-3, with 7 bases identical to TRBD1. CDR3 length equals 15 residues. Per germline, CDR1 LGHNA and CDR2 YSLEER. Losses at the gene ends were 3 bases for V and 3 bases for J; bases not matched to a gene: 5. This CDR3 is CASSQVQGSGNTIYF. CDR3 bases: TGCGCCAGCAGCCAGGTACAGGGGAGTGGAAACACCATATATTTT.

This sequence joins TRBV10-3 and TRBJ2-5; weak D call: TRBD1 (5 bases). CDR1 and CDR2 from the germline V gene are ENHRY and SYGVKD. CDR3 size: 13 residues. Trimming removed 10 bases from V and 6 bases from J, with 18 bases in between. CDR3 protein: CATERQGRQTQYF. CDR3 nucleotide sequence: TGTGCCACGGAGAGGCAGGGTCGACAGACCCAGTACTTC.

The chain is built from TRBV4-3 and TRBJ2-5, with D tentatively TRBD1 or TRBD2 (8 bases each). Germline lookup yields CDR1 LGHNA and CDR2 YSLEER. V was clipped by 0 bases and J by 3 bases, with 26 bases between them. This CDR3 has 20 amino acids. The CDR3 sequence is CASSQDLDRGSAGVKETQYF. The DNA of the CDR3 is TGCGCCAGCAGCCAAGATCTTGACAGGGGTTCAGCGGGAGTAAAAGAGACCCAGTACTTC.

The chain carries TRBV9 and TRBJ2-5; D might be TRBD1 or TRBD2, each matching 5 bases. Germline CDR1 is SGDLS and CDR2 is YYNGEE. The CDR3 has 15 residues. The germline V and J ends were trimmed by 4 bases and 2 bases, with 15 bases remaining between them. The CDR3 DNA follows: TGTGCCAGCAGCCCGGGACCTGGGCCGCAAGAGACCCAGTACTTC. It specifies CASSPGPGPQETQYF.

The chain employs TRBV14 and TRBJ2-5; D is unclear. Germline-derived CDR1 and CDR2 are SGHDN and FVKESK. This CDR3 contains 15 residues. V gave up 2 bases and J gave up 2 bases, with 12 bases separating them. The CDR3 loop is CASSQRNPLQETQYF. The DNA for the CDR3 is TGTGCCAGCAGCCAAAGGAACCCCTTACAAGAGACCCAGTACTTC. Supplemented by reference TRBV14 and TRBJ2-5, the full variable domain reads EAGVTQFPSHSVIEKGQTVTLRCDPISGHDNLYWYRRVMGKEIKFLLHFVKESKQDESGMPNNRFLAERTGGTYSTLKVQPAELEDSGVYFCASSQRNPLQETQYFGPGTRLLVL.

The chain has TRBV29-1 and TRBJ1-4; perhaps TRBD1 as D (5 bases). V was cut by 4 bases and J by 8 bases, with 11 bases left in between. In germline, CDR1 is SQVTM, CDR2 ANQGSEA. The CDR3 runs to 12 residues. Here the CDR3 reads CSVVSGPEKLFF. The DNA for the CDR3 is TGCAGCGTTGTATCAGGGCCCGAAAAACTGTTTTTT.

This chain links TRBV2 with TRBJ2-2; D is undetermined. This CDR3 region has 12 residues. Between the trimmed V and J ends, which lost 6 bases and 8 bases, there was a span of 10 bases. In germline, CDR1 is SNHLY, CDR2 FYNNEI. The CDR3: CASRGEYGELFF. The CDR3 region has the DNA TGTGCCAGCAGGGGCGAGTATGGGGAGCTGTTTTTT.

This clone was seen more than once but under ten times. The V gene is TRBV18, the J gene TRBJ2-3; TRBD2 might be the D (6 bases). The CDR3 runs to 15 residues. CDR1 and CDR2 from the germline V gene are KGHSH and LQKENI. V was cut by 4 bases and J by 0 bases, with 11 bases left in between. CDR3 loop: CASSLAVQSTDTQYF. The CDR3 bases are TGTGCCAGCTCACTAGCGGTTCAGAGCACAGATACGCAGTATTTT. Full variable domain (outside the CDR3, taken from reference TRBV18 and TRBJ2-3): NAGVMQNPRHLVRRRGQEARLRCSPMKGHSHVYWYRQLPEEGLKFMVYLQKENIIDESGMPKERFSAEFPKEGPSILRIQQVVRGDSAAYFCASSLAVQSTDTQYFGPGTRLTVL.

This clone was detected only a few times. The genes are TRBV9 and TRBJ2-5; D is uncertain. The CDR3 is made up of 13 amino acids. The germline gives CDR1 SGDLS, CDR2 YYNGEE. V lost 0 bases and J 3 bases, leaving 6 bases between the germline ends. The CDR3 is CASSVGGKETQYF. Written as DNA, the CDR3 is TGTGCCAGCAGCGTAGGAGGAAAAGAGACCCAGTACTTC.

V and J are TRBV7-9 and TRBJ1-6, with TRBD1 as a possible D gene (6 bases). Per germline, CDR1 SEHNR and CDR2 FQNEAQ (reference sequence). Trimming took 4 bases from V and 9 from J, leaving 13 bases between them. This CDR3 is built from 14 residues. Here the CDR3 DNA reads TGTGCCAGCAGCTCGGACAGCTCCAGTTCACCCCTCCACTTT. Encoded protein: CASSSDSSSSPLHF.

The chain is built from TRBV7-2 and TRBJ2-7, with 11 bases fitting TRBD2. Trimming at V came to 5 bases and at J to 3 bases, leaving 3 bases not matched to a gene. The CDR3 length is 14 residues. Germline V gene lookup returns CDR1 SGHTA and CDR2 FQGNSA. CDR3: CASSKGLAVYEQYF. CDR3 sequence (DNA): TGTGCCAGCAGCAAGGGACTAGCGGTCTACGAGCAGTACTTC.

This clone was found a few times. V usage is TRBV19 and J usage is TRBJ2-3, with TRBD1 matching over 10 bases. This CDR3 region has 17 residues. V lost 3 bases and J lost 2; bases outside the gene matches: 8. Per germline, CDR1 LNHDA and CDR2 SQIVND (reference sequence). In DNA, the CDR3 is TGTGCCAGTAGTATGTTACTGACAGGGGGCATCACAGATACGCAGTATTTT. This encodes CASSMLLTGGITDTQYF.

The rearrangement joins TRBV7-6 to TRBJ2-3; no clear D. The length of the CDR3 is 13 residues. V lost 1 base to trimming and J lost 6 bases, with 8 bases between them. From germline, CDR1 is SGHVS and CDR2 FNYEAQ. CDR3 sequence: CASSLGLGDTQYF. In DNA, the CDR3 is TGTGCCAGCAGCTTAGGACTGGGGGATACGCAGTATTTT. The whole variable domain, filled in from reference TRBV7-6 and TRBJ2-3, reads GAGVSQSPRYKVTKRGQDVALRCDPISGHVSLYWYRQALGQGPEFLTYFNYEAQQDKSGLPNDRFSAERPEGSISTLTIQRTEQRDSAMYRCASSLGLGDTQYFGPGTRLTVL.

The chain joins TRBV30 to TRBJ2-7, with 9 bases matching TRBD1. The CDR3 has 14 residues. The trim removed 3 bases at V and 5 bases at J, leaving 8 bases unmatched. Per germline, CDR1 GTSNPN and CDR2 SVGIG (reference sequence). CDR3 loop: CAWSKGQGIDEQYF. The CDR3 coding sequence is TGTGCCTGGAGCAAAGGACAGGGGATCGACGAGCAGTACTTC.

The CDR3 spells CAISAASYNEQFF. CDR3 bases: TGTGCCATCAGTGCGGCTTCCTACAATGAGCAGTTCTTC. The chain is built from TRBV10-3 and TRBJ2-1, with no clear D. Per the germline V gene, CDR1 is ENHRY and CDR2 is SYGVKD. This CDR3 contains 13 residues. Trimming removed 4 bases at V and 1 base at J, with 5 bases between.

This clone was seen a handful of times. CDR3 nucleotides: TGTGCCAGCAGTAACTGGCGGTTACAAGAGACCCAGTACTTC. Its protein product is CASSNWRLQETQYF. The genes are TRBV2 and TRBJ2-5; no definite D call. The CDR3 totals 14 residues. The germline gives CDR1 SNHLY, CDR2 FYNNEI. Deletions cut 5 bases from V and 2 bases from J, with 12 bases between.

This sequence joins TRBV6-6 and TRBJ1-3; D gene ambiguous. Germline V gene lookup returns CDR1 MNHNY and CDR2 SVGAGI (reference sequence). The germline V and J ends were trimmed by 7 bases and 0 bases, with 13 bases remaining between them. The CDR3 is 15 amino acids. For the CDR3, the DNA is TGTGCCAGCACCTCCCGGGCGTACTCTGGAAACACCATATATTTT. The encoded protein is CASTSRAYSGNTIYF.